This TCR beta chain was observed in a study of T cell repertoires in cytomegalovirus infection. Study information: Carrying CMV and the relevant HLA type showed in public TCR beta signatures. General study findings and limits: The study identified carriers of CMV plus the relevant HLA from cumulative public TCR beta family frequency. Predominance within the ex vivo response was attributable to HLA-C-restricted CMV-specific TCR beta clonotypes.

TCRdb re-called the reads through MiXCR, storing one row per CDR3 protein. The table lists 480,000 or so distinct CDR3 sequences, approximately 10% of them singletons. This clonotype was observed at least ten times. Its target is not known. In germline, CDR1 is SEHNR, CDR2 FQNEAQ (reference sequence). Trimming removed 5 bases at V and 4 bases at J, with 11 bases between. This CDR3 spans 13 amino acids. This rearrangement joins TRBV7-9 to TRBJ1-2; no clear D gene. The TCR originated in a human donor in good health (CMV status not recorded). Some clones in this sample may be carry-over from other donors' samples. Source material: PBMCs. CDR3 region: CASSLDVIYGYTF. CDR3 coding DNA: TGTGCCAGCAGCCTTGACGTAATCTATGGCTACACCTTC.